The present entry profiles one TCR beta chain with its context. This clone is judged medium-sized (0.01 to 0.1%). There is no known antigen for this receptor. Base quality data are lacking; no much larger clone is found one base away. High-throughput TCRbeta CDR3 sequencing of frozen genomic DNA was performed by immunoSEQ, with PCR amplification, mapping, bias correction and internal controls included. The study's own analysis went as follows. Productive rearrangements were retained, and unique TCRbeta sequences were defined by the CDR3 nucleotide sequence together with the V and J gene. Donor-reactive sequences required at least 5-fold expansion in CFSE-low cells versus unstimulated pre-transplant cells and at least 0.01% frequency. Per-subject minimum frequency thresholds, based on the lowest-template unstimulated sample, ensured at least 90% detection power. Jensen-Shannon divergence between the top 1000 TCRbeta sequences after and before transplant was used to measure repertoire turnover. Changes in detection of donor-reactive sequences were assessed with two-sided Fisher's exact tests. TCRdb stores this immuneACCESS table with in-frame sequences only. Part of the clones is absent; in the studies checked, under half of the shortfall reflects unresolved V genes, and no reason is known for the rest. That table furnishes V, J and clone size, whereas the DNA furnished D and trimming. The sample table records about 2,900 clones; approximately 20% of these occur just once. Around 15% of the sample comes from the top ten.

This specimen comes from a study of T cell clones after liver transplantation (dated by TCRdb to the late 2010s). Background for the entire study: Samples were obtained from ITN030ST, a randomized trial in which withdrawal of immunosuppression was attempted within 2 years of liver transplantation. Subjects received no induction therapy and standard immunosuppression until randomization at 12-24 months post-transplant. Of the 8 liver transplant recipients making up the studied cohort, 3 were classified as tolerant and 5 as non-tolerant. Donor-reactive T cell clones were identified using TCRbeta sequencing after a pre-transplant mixed lymphocyte reaction and were then followed in post-transplant blood. Of the eight recipients, a few were HCV-positive, while the remaining recipients had been transplanted for non-autoimmune, non-viral indications. Third party-reactive TCRbeta sequences from pre-transplant MLRs were also identified as an antigen-independent comparator for donor-reactive sequences. To count as tolerant, a recipient had to stay completely off immunosuppression for at least one year without liver enzymes climbing beyond twice the upper limit of normal. The paper as a whole reports these results and caveats: The conclusions were considered preliminary, being limited by small, heterogeneous patient numbers and non-standardized post-transplant time points. The decline in donor-reactive sequences exceeded the decline in third party-reactive sequences, suggesting partial antigen-specific deletion that was unrelated to withdrawal success. In 5 of 8 subjects, circulating donor-reactive CD4 TCRbeta sequences decreased significantly after transplant, regardless of tolerance or HCV status. Without allograft tissue specimens, donor-reactive T cells may have migrated into the graft rather than being deleted. After accounting for repertoire turnover, donor-reactive detection was significantly reduced in 7 of 8 subjects for CD4 and 8 of 8 for CD8. In two subjects, low numbers of available donor cells limited the measurable donor-reactive repertoire.

The junction shows trimming of 2 bases on V and 1 base on J, and the gene matches do not reach 8 bases of it. The CDR3 contains 16 residues, cysteine and phenylalanine counted. Here the CDR3 DNA is all that survives: 48 bases in frame from base 1. CDR1 and CDR2 are drawn from the germline V gene: MRHNA, SNTAGT. Proliferating CFSE-low cells from the MLR were sequenced to define alloreactive TCRbeta sequences. In CFSE-MLRs, pre-transplant recipient cells were stimulated with donor PBMCs, splenocytes or lymph node cells, or with third-party PBMCs. All 8 studied subjects were randomized to withdrawal of immunosuppression. The Qiagen DNeasy Blood and Tissue Kit was used for isolation of genomic DNA.

Specimen: CD4+ T cells from PBMCs cultured with third-party cells. The sequence is built from TRBV6-4 and TRBJ2-7; TRBD1 agrees with 7 junctional bases. The clonotype was recovered from a human patient who received a liver transplant. After a transplant, certain T cells may trace back to the graft donor. The sequenced DNA is TGTGCCAGCAGTGACACGGACAGGCGGCAATCCTACGAGCAGTACTTC. Translated, it reads CASSDTDRRQSYEQYF.